The present TCR beta chain was sequenced within a study of early T cells in non-severe SARS-CoV-2 infection. This clonotype was seen more than once but under ten times. V lost 9 bases to trimming and J lost 0 bases, with 20 bases between them. This CDR3 is 17 amino acids long. Germline CDR1 reads SEHNR; CDR2 reads FQNEAQ (reference sequence). TCRdb re-called the 5' RACE reads with MiXCR, one entry per CDR3 protein. The repertoire holds tens of thousands of distinct CDR3 sequences, with 15% as singletons. The sequence derives from an adult who was a healthcare worker with PCR-confirmed SARS-CoV-2 infection or an uninfected control (not recorded which). This chain joins TRBV7-9 and TRBJ2-2, with TRBD2 as a possible D gene (6 bases). Source material: whole blood. CDR3: CASGRKAGFANTGELFF. DNA of the CDR3: TGTGCCAGTGGAAGAAAGGCGGGATTCGCGAACACCGGGGAGCTGTTTTTT.